These 14 T cell receptor beta chains were all obtained from the same sample, sequenced in a study of T cell responses to AZD1222 COVID-19 vaccine. Data came from immunoSEQ multiplex PCR; TCRdb stores just in-frame clones and leaves some out. Of 150,000 to 200,000 clones in the sample, 85% to 95% were seen once. The material sequenced was peripheral blood, taken on day 0 of AZD1222 vaccination. The receptors were gathered from an adult in good health.

CDR3 nucleotide sequence: TGTGCCAGTAGTCCCAGGGGATGGGGGAACAGCAATCAGCCCCAGCATTTT. Its protein product is CASSPRGWGNSNQPQHF. J is TRBJ1-5 and V is TRBV19, with D perhaps matching TRBD1 (6 bases). Looked up from germline, CDR1 is LNHDA and CDR2 is SQIVND (reference sequence). The CDR3 totals 17 residues. V lost 5 bases and J 1 base, leaving 18 bases between the germline ends.

V gene TRBV25-1 combines with J gene TRBJ2-1, with D possibly being TRBD2 (6 bases). This CDR3 has 18 amino acids. Trimming took off 2 bases at V and 3 bases at J, with 20 bases between the two ends. The V gene's germline CDR1 is MGHDK and CDR2 SYGVNS. The CDR3 nucleotides read TGTGCCAGCAGTGAAATCGCCGAGTGGGGGGTACTCTACAATGAGCAGTTCTTC. The encoded protein is CASSEIAEWGVLYNEQFF.

The V and J genes are TRBV10-2 and TRBJ1-6, with 8 bases fitting TRBD1. Germline CDR1 reads WSHSY; CDR2 reads SAAADI. V lost 4 bases and J lost 7; bases outside the gene matches: 3. CDR3 length: 14 residues. The CDR3 DNA sequence: TGCGCCAGCAGTGGGACAGGGACCAATTCACCCCTCCACTTT. This gives the protein CASSGTGTNSPLHF.

The chain carries TRBV5-1 and TRBJ2-1, with 7 bases matching TRBD1. The CDR3 is 15 residues long. The germline V gene has CDR1 SGHRS and CDR2 YFSETQ. The ends lost 2 bases at V and 2 bases at J; junction bases unmatched: 4. The CDR3 here is CASSLEGATYNEQFF. For the CDR3, the DNA is TGCGCCAGCAGCTTAGAGGGGGCCACCTACAATGAGCAGTTCTTC. Full variable domain (missing parts from reference TRBV5-1 and TRBJ2-1): KAGVTQTPRYLIKTRGQQVTLSCSPISGHRSVSWYQQTPGQGLQFLFEYFSETQRNKGNFPGRFSGRQFSNSRSEMNVSTLELGDSALYLCASSLEGATYNEQFFGPGTRLTVL.

The V gene is TRBV3-1 (or the pseudogene TRBV3-2), the J gene TRBJ1-4; a weak D match, TRBD1 (6 bases). CDR1 LGHDT and CDR2 YNNKEL come from the germline V gene (reference sequence). Trimming took off 6 bases at V and 4 bases at J, with 18 bases between the two ends. The CDR3 runs 16 residues. Here the CDR3 DNA reads TGTGCCAGCAGTCCAACCCCGACAGGTCGTAATGAAAAACTGTTTTTT. As protein: CASSPTPTGRNEKLFF.

The chain has TRBV18 and TRBJ1-6; perhaps TRBD1 as D (5 bases). The CDR3 has 15 residues. V lost 4 bases and J lost 7, with 14 bases in between. Looked up from germline, CDR1 is KGHSH and CDR2 is LQKENI. DNA of the CDR3: TGTGCCAGCTCACTTGCTCGGCGGGGGAATTCACCCCTCCACTTT. This gives the protein CASSLARRGNSPLHF.

CDR3 sequence: CASARERNTIYF. As DNA, the CDR3 is TGTGCCAGCGCCCGAGAGAGAAACACCATATATTTT. The rearrangement joins TRBV2 to TRBJ1-3; D not resolved. This CDR3 contains 12 residues. Trimming left V 8 bases short and J 5 bases short, with 10 bases between. CDR1 is SNHLY, CDR2 FYNNEI, per germline.

The chain employs TRBV6-5 and TRBJ1-2, with D unresolved. From germline, CDR1 is MNHEY and CDR2 SVGAGI. The CDR3 has 13 amino acids. Trimming stripped 6 bases from V and 6 bases from J, with 14 bases between. The CDR3 coding sequence is TGTGCCAGCAGGCGGCCTGTTAGCGATGGCTACACCTTC. Translated, it gives CASRRPVSDGYTF.

The chain joins TRBV3-1 (or the pseudogene TRBV3-2) to TRBJ1-2; D is perhaps TRBD1 (5 bases). Germline V CDR1 and CDR2: LGHDT, YNNKEL (reference sequence). V lost 0 bases to trimming and J lost 0 bases, with 14 bases between them. This CDR3 region has 17 residues. The CDR3 nucleotides are TGTGCCAGCAGCCAAGATATCGGTGGGGGATCTAACTATGGCTACACCTTC. Translating it yields CASSQDIGGGSNYGYTF.

The chain's CDR3 is CASMATDSYEQYF. The CDR3 DNA reads TGTGCCAGCATGGCGACGGACTCCTACGAGCAGTACTTC. The chain employs TRBV2 and TRBJ2-7; no clear D gene. The CDR3 is made up of 13 amino acids. Trimming took 7 bases from V and 0 from J, leaving 10 bases between them. The germline V gene encodes CDR1 SNHLY and CDR2 FYNNEI.

V gene TRBV27 combines with J gene TRBJ1-6; no firm D call. Germline CDR1 and CDR2: MNHEY and SMNVEV (reference sequence). This CDR3 comprises 16 residues. The V and J ends lost 3 bases and 4 bases respectively, with 13 bases between them. This chain's CDR3 is CASSFIGRLYNSPLHF. CDR3 coding DNA: TGTGCCAGCAGTTTTATCGGCCGACTTTATAATTCACCCCTCCACTTT.

This rearrangement joins TRBV7-8 to TRBJ1-1, with D unresolved. The V gene lost 0 bases and the J gene lost 0 bases, with 5 bases spanning the gap. This CDR3 region has 14 residues. Germline V gene sequence: CDR1 SGHVS, CDR2 FQNEAQ. The chain's CDR3 is CASSLASVNTEAFF. CDR3 bases: TGTGCCAGCAGCTTAGCCTCGGTGAACACTGAAGCTTTCTTT.

The sample holds one count of this clone. The rearrangement links TRBV12-2 to TRBJ1-2. TRBV12-2 is recorded as a pseudogene. The CDR3 sequence is 16 residues long. The CDR3 DNA is TGTGCAAGTCGCTTATCACGGGGAGCTTCTAACTATGGCTACACCTTC. It encodes CASRLSRGASNYGYTF.

Comments on this clone: This specimen includes other DNA sequences encoding the same CDR3. V gene TRBV27 combines with J gene TRBJ1-5; D is unclear. This CDR3 has 14 residues. Trimming cost V 4 bases and J 3 bases, with 10 bases left between them. CDR1 and CDR2 from the germline V gene are MNHEY and SMNVEV (reference sequence). CDR3 region: CASSWAGTNQPQHF. The CDR3 bases are TGTGCCAGCAGTTGGGCGGGTACCAATCAGCCCCAGCATTTT.